This TCR beta chain comes out of a study of Graves' ophthalmopathy and Graves' hyperthyroidism. RNA transcripts were the template, and TCR beta CDR3 regions were amplified from them. First-round RT-PCR relied on HTBI primers, and a second-round multiplex PCR came next. TCRdb passed the multiplex PCR reads through MiXCR, listing each CDR3 protein once. The table shows around 1,000,000 distinct CDR3 sequences, with approximately 35% occurring only once. Many counts were recorded for this clonotype. Germline V gene lookup returns CDR1 SGHTS and CDR2 YDEGEE. V was pared by 0 bases and J by 2 bases, with 11 bases between. This CDR3 has 15 amino acids.

The clonotype was recovered from an adult man with Graves' hyperthyroidism. Input material: peripheral blood or thyroid tissue (not recorded which). V gene TRBV5-8 combines with J gene TRBJ2-5; D is unresolved. CDR3 loop: CASSLVETRQETQYF. DNA of the CDR3: TGTGCCAGCAGCTTGGTGGAGACCCGACAAGAGACCCAGTACTTC.